Listed here is a single TCR beta chain. Its antigen is not identified. V was cut by 4 bases and J by 5 bases, with 11 bases left in between. The CDR3 extends over 13 amino acids. CDR1 and CDR2 from the germline V gene are MNHEY and SMNVEV (reference sequence). This record belongs to a study of STAT3 mutations in large granular lymphocyte leukemia. Study information: More than half of T-LGLL patients received immunosuppressive therapy. General study results and limits: Every T-cell large granular lymphocyte leukemia patient had at least one immunodominant TCR beta clonotype.

Using immunoSEQ multiplex PCR, the repertoire was profiled, and TCRdb retains in-frame clones only, with some absent. The table has 2,000 to 3,000 clones, approximately 31% seen once. Material: PBMCs. The gene calls are TRBV27 and TRBJ2-5; weak D call: TRBD2 (5 bases). The receptor comes from a human donor with T large granular lymphocyte leukemia. Some clones in this sample may be carry-over from other donors' samples. The CDR3 protein is CASSSRRGETQYF. The CDR3 bases are TGTGCCAGCAGTTCTCGACGAGGGGAGACCCAGTACTTC.